These 19 T cell receptor beta chains originate from one sample sequenced in a study of CD4 T cells in relation to SARS-CoV-2 and coronaviruses. These receptors lack a known antigen. Only in-frame clones appear in the TCRdb table, and some are missing; sequencing was by immunoSEQ multiplex PCR. The sample has about 36,000 clones; about three quarters are singletons. The sample comprised memory CD4+ T cells from PBMCs, cultured in vitro. The receptors originated from an adult with COVID-19.

V and J are TRBV6-5 and TRBJ2-2, with 8 bases matching TRBD2. Germline CDR1 is MNHEY and CDR2 is SVGAGI. The CDR3 is made up of 15 amino acids. J gave up 6 bases and V 8 bases, and 11 bases lay outside the gene matches. The CDR3 protein is CASVSPGGPSGELFF. For the CDR3, the DNA is TGTGCCAGCGTTTCACCGGGAGGGCCATCCGGGGAGCTGTTTTTT.

The chain carries TRBV5-4 and TRBJ2-4, with D unresolved. This CDR3 has 16 residues. Looked up from germline, CDR1 is SGHNT and CDR2 is YYREEE (reference sequence). V was cut by 4 bases and J by 0 bases, with 14 bases left in between. The CDR3 loop is CASSPRLGRAKNIQYF. The CDR3 DNA reads as TGTGCCAGCAGCCCTAGGCTAGGACGAGCCAAAAACATTCAGTACTTC.

In DNA form, the CDR3 reads TGTGCCAGCTCACTAAACGGAGAAGGCCTCTCTGGAAACACCATATATTTT. It translates to CASSLNGEGLSGNTIYF. The chain recombines TRBV18 with TRBJ1-3, with D unresolved. Trimming cost V 4 bases and J 0 bases, with 16 bases left between them. Germline V gene sequence: CDR1 KGHSH, CDR2 LQKENI. This CDR3 contains 17 residues.

The chain links TRBV3-1 (or the pseudogene TRBV3-2) to TRBJ2-3; no definite D call. Trimming took off 0 bases at V and 7 bases at J, with 11 bases between the two ends. This CDR3 is built from 14 residues. From germline, CDR1 is LGHDT and CDR2 YNNKEL (reference sequence). CDR3 nucleotides: TGTGCCAGCAGCCAAGATGGGCGGTTAAATACGCAGTATTTT. Protein product: CASSQDGRLNTQYF.

The chain employs TRBV4-1 and TRBJ1-5, with no clear D. The CDR3 extends over 16 amino acids. Between the trimmed V and J ends, which lost 1 base and 7 bases, there was a span of 17 bases. Germline CDR1 MGHRA, CDR2 YSYEKL. The DNA for the CDR3 is TGCGCCAGCAGCCAAGTGCAGTCGGGAGGATCCCAGCCCCAGCATTTT. The encoded protein is CASSQVQSGGSQPQHF.

The chain carries TRBV29-1 and TRBJ2-7; D not certain. The CDR3 loop spans 17 amino acids. With 2 bases removed from V and 0 bases from J, the gap between germline ends came to 20 bases. The germline V gene encodes CDR1 SQVTM and CDR2 ANQGSEA. The CDR3 reads CSVETTTFSSTSYEQYF. The CDR3 DNA follows: TGCAGCGTTGAAACAACCACCTTTAGTAGCACCTCCTACGAGCAGTACTTC.

V gene TRBV4-2 combines with J gene TRBJ2-1, with D maybe TRBD2 (7 bases). V was cut by 1 base and J by 3 bases, with 10 bases left in between. Germline assignment: CDR1 LGHNA and CDR2 YNFKEQ. This CDR3 contains 15 residues. CDR3 residues: CASSQGGGYYNEQFF. The DNA for the CDR3 is TGTGCCAGCAGCCAAGGCGGGGGCTACTACAATGAGCAGTTCTTC.

The chain carries TRBV18 and TRBJ1-5; D is undetermined. V lost 6 bases and J lost 5, with 11 bases in between. The CDR3 extends over 13 amino acids. Germline lookup yields CDR1 KGHSH and CDR2 LQKENI. The CDR3: CASSVGFDQPQHF. CDR3 nucleotide sequence: TGTGCCAGCTCCGTGGGATTTGATCAGCCCCAGCATTTT.

The chain carries TRBV4-1 and TRBJ2-1, with a possible D match to TRBD2 (6 bases). Trimming removed 1 base at V and 9 bases at J, with 16 bases between. The V gene's germline CDR1 is MGHRA and CDR2 YSYEKL. This CDR3 has 15 residues. The CDR3 loop reads CASSQVKLREREQFF. CDR3 nucleotide sequence: TGCGCCAGCAGCCAAGTAAAATTACGGGAGCGTGAGCAGTTCTTC.

This clone was picked up one time. This chain uses TRBV27 with TRBJ1-2; D possibly corresponds to TRBD1 (5 bases). The germline CDR1 and CDR2 sequences are MNHEY and SMNVEV (reference sequence). This CDR3 has 14 amino acids. The germline V and J ends were trimmed by 0 bases and 7 bases, with 12 bases remaining between them. The CDR3 coding sequence is TGTGCCAGCAGTTTATCGTCCCAGGGATTTGGCTACACCTTC. Its protein is CASSLSSQGFGYTF.

J is TRBJ2-1 and V is TRBV10-3, with 10 bases matching TRBD1. The J segment lost 6 bases and the V segment lost 10 bases, leaving 6 bases of the junction unmatched. Germline V lookup: CDR1 ENHRY, CDR2 SYGVKD. This CDR3 has 13 amino acids. The DNA of the CDR3 is TGTGCCACCGGGACAGGGGTAAGCAATGAGCAGTTCTTC. Amino acids: CATGTGVSNEQFF.

This clone was seen a single time. The chain has TRBV24-1 and TRBJ2-3; TRBD2 is a possible D gene (6 bases). V lost 4 bases, J lost 0 bases, and 16 bases lay in between. Germline lookup yields CDR1 KGHDR and CDR2 SFDVKD. The CDR3 is made up of 17 amino acids. CDR3 sequence (DNA): TGTGCCACCAGTGACCCTGGGACTTCATATAGCACAGATACGCAGTATTTT. It codes for CATSDPGTSYSTDTQYF.

This clone appeared a few times. V and J are TRBV6-1 and TRBJ1-3; no clear D. The CDR3 loop spans 14 amino acids. Germline CDR1 is MNHNS and CDR2 is SASEGT. Between the trimmed V and J ends, which lost 3 bases and 2 bases, there was a span of 8 bases. CDR3 in DNA: TGTGCCAGCAGTGAGTTGAGGACTGGAAACACCATATATTTT. The encoded protein is CASSELRTGNTIYF.

The chain links TRBV4-1 to TRBJ1-2, with 8 positions matching TRBD1. The germline CDR1 and CDR2 sequences are MGHRA and YSYEKL. Trimming removed 0 bases from V and 7 bases from J; junction bases left unmatched: 7. The CDR3 is 15 amino acids. In nucleotides, the CDR3 is TGCGCCAGCAGCCAAGATTCCTCAGGGGGCTTTGGCTACACCTTC. This encodes CASSQDSSGGFGYTF.

The chain carries TRBV11-1 and TRBJ2-5; D gene unclear. CDR3 length equals 15 residues. Germline loops: CDR1 SGHAT, CDR2 FQDESV (reference sequence). V lost 3 bases to trimming and J lost 5 bases, with 16 bases between them. The CDR3 nucleotides are TGTGCCAGCAGCTTGACCGGCCGTGGTTCCGAGACCCAGTACTTC. It encodes CASSLTGRGSETQYF. The full variable domain, its missing parts supplied by reference TRBV11-1 and TRBJ2-5, is EAEVAQSPRYKITEKSQAVAFWCDPISGHATLYWYRQILGQGPELLVQFQDESVVDDSQLPKDRFSAERLKGVDSTLKIQPAELGDSAMYLCASSLTGRGSETQYFGPGTRLLVL.

The chain is built from TRBV25-1 and TRBJ1-2; the D is unclear. CDR1 is MGHDK, CDR2 SYGVNS, per germline. V lost 4 bases and J lost 5, with 11 bases in between. The CDR3 spans 13 residues. CDR3 DNA sequence: TGTGCCAGCAGTGCTGCGGTTACATATGGCTACACCTTC. This translates into CASSAAVTYGYTF.

The chain uses TRBV4-1 and TRBJ2-7; D is perhaps TRBD2 (5 bases). With 3 bases removed from V and 3 bases from J, the gap between germline ends came to 15 bases. CDR1 is MGHRA, CDR2 YSYEKL, per germline. There are 15 residues in the CDR3. The DNA of the CDR3 is TGCGCCAGCAGCCAGCTCGGGATTCGGGGCTACGAGCAGTACTTC. It is translated as CASSQLGIRGYEQYF.

This clone was recorded a few times. This sequence joins TRBV15 and TRBJ2-3; 7 bases align to TRBD1. CDR1 is LNHNV and CDR2 is YYDKDF in the germline V gene (reference sequence). V was pared by 2 bases and J by 4 bases, with 6 bases of the junction left unmatched. This CDR3 has 15 residues. This CDR3 is CATSRSVQGADTQYF. CDR3 sequence (DNA): TGTGCCACCAGCAGATCGGTTCAGGGGGCAGATACGCAGTATTTT.

The chain employs TRBV20-1 and TRBJ2-1, with 12 bases lining up with TRBD2. V lost 3 bases and J lost 0; bases outside the gene matches: 3. From germline, CDR1 is DFQATT and CDR2 SNEGSKA (reference sequence). This CDR3 spans 16 amino acids. The CDR3 sequence is CSASPSGRASYNEQFF. The DNA for the CDR3 is TGCAGTGCTAGTCCTAGCGGGAGGGCCTCCTACAATGAGCAGTTCTTC.